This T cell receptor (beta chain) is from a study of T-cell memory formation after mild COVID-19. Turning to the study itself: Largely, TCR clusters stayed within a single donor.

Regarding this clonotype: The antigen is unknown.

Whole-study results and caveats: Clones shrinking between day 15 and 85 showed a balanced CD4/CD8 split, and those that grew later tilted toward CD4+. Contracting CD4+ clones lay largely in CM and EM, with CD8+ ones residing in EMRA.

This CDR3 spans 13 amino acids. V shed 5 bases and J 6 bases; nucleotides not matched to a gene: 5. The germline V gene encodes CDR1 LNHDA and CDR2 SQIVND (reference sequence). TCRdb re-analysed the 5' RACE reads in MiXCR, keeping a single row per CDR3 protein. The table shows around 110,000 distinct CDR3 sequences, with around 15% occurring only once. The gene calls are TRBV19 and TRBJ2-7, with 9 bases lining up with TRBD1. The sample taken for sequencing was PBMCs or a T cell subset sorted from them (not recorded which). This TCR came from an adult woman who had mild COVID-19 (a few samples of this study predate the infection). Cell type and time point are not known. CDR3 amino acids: CASSSQGAGEQYF. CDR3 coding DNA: TGTGCCAGTAGTTCACAGGGGGCAGGCGAGCAGTACTTC.